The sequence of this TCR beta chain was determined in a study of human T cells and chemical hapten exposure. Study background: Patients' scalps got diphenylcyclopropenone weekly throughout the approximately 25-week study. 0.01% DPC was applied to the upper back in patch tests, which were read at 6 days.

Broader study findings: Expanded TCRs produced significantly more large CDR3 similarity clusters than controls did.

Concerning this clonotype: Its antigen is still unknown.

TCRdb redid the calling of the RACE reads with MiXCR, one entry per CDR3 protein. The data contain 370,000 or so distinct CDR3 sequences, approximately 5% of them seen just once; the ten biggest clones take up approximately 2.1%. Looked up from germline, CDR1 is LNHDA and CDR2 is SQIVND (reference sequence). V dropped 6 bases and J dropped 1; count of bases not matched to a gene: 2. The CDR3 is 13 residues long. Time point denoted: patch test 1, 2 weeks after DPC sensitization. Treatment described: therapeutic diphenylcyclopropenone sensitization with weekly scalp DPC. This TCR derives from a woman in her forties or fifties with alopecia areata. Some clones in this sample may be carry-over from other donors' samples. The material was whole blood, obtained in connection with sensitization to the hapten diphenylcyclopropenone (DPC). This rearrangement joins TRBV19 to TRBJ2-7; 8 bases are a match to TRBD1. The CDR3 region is CASRGQASYEQYF. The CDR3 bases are TGTGCCAGTAGGGGACAGGCATCCTACGAGCAGTACTTC.